This T cell receptor (beta chain) was retrieved from a study of blood T cells in healthy people across ages (dated by TCRdb to the mid-2010s). About the investigation overall: In model experiments, template switching captured about one uniquely barcoded TCR beta cDNA molecule for every two T cells. For two donors (one aged 18 to 30 and one aged 80 or older), the study analyzed two additional independent replicas of 1 million unique cDNA reads from the same blood draw. Donors were grouped into four age groups: young (average approximately 15 years), middle-aged (around 39), aged (about 60) and long-lived (just over 80). Donors of different ages were randomly distributed across sequencing lanes to avoid experimental bias. Using deep sequencing normalized with unique cDNA molecular identifiers, the study measured how TCR beta repertoire diversity changes with age.

Donors were 35 to 40 systemically healthy Caucasian individuals from Russia aged roughly 6 to 90 years. Each donor gave 8.5 to 10 milliliters of peripheral blood, collected into EDTA-treated Vacutainer tubes. Ficoll-Paque density-gradient centrifugation was used to isolate PBMCs, with at least 6.5 million per sample. Trizol reagent was used to extract total RNA from the PBMCs, yielding at least 6 micrograms per sample. For every donor, flow cytometry on a PBMC aliquot measured the percentage of naive CD45RAhigh/CD27high T cells. The method behind the library was 5' RACE. The sequencer was an Illumina HiSeq 2500. A second PCR of roughly 6 to 11 cycles was performed with a sample-barcoded 5' primer and a J-beta primer mix. A unique molecular identifier was introduced onto each TCR beta cDNA molecule by a template-switch 5' adaptor carrying 12 random nucleotides. Each sample yielded at least 2.5 million CDR3-containing paired-end reads. All of the RNA was converted into first-strand cDNA using the Mint cDNA synthesis kit, with a TRBC-specific oligonucleotide serving as the primer. Following uracil-DNA glycosylase treatment, a first 18-cycle PCR with universal primers M1SS and BC2_uni_R was performed on all cDNA. In the source study's methods: Each sample was normalized by randomly selecting 1 million high-quality reads, each carrying a distinct molecular identifier. Reads sharing molecular identifiers were discarded rather than binned into consensus sequences. CDR3 identification, clonotype clustering and error correction used MiTCR with a Q25 quality threshold and the strictest error-elimination algorithm. A nonparametric unseen species model using Euler transformation provided a lower-bound estimate of total TCR beta diversity. TCRdb reanalyzed the raw reads on its own, using fastp at Q25 for trimming and MiXCR for clone calling, and kept in-frame beta chains. Duplicate CDR3 protein sequences are folded into a single record with the most common DNA and genes. The V and J calls come from TCRdb's annotation, not from the publication. Here the sample has hundreds of thousands of distinct CDR3 sequences; around 42% occur a single time. The ten largest clones add up to about a fifth of the sample.

The germline V gene supplies CDR1 MNHEY and CDR2 SVGEGT. Taken from cysteine to phenylalanine, the CDR3 has 16 residues. This entry keeps only the CDR3 DNA: 48 bases, framed from base 1. V loses 5 bases at its end and J loses 3 bases; junction bases beyond the gene matches: 7. Comment on this clonotype: Its specific antigen is unknown. No base qualities exist here, and no much larger clone lies one base off it.

On the study overall, not on this receptor specifically: Compared with the aged group, the long-lived group had more naive CD4+ T cells, fewer expanded clones and increased TCR diversity, suggesting age selection. As age increased, observed TCR beta diversity per million T cells dropped in a roughly linear way, and a significant reduction was already evident by age 40. A strong correlation was found between observed TCR beta diversity and the percentage of naive T cells measured by flow cytometry. Because donor CMV infection status was unknown, age-related changes in expanded clonotypes were potentially confounded. Estimates of total diversity based on one million sequenced T cells were considered lower bounds and underestimates. Bulk unsorted PBMC profiling prevented conclusive comparison of naive and antigen-experienced compartments.

The clonotype originates from a man aged 60 to 75 in good health. Input material: blood. This chain is built from TRBV6-2 or TRBV6-3 and TRBJ2-5; TRBD2 agrees with 12 junctional bases. The CDR3 corresponds to CASSRRTSGDKETQYF. The nucleotide sequence reads as follows: TGTGCCAGCAGTAGGCGGACTAGCGGGGATAAAGAGACCCAGTACTTC.